This record covers a single T cell receptor beta chain. The antigen is not known. CDR3 length: 14 amino acids. The germline V gene encodes CDR1 SGDLS and CDR2 YYNGEE. The germline V and J ends were trimmed by 0 bases and 10 bases, with 16 bases remaining between them. This sample was included in a study of long-term antiretroviral therapy in people with HIV. Overall study findings and caveats: Whichever time point was examined, clones expanded before ART dominated the repertoire. Although diversity increased after ART, it remained lower than in transplant donor controls. HIV repertoires showed narrower CDR3 length ranges than controls.

At survey level, the immunoSEQ assay was run in its v3.0 version. Assay used: immunoSEQ multiplex PCR; TCRdb lists only in-frame clones, some missing. The sample lists around 26,000 clones, approximately 73% seen once, with about 5.2% in the top ten. HIV-positive participants all received treatment in the United States. The source is a woman aged 35 to 49 with HIV. The V gene is TRBV9, the J gene TRBJ1-1, with D perhaps TRBD1 (6 bases). Source: unsorted PBMCs, taken 0.5 years after starting antiretroviral therapy. CDR3 in DNA: TGTGCCAGCAGCGTAGCTTCCCAGGGGCGGGGAGCTTTCTTT. Its translation: CASSVASQGRGAFF.